The rows below give T cell receptor beta chains drawn from one sample of a study of blood T cell repertoires in COVID-19. Profiling relied on immunoSEQ multiplex PCR, and the TCRdb table lists in-frame clones only, not all of them. The sample lists around 63,000 clones; 80% were seen once. The sequenced sample was peripheral blood. These receptors came from a man between 60 and 75 years old with acute or convalescent COVID-19. Each CDR3 is given with its conserved first and last residue. The order of the fields is J gene, D gene, clone size, V gene, CDR3 DNA, CDR3 protein. The D gene is left open where the match is weak. The size of a clone is reported for some rows only, either as once, few or many, or as a class for expanded clones.

j_call: TRBJ2-2; d_call: TRBD1; clone_size: few; v_call: TRBV11-3; cdr3_nt: TGTGCCAGCAGTTCGACAGGGGTCAACACCGGGGAGCTGTTTTTT; cdr3_aa: CASSSTGVNTGELFF
j_call: TRBJ2-7; d_call: TRBD1; clone_size: -; v_call: TRBV28; cdr3_nt: TGTGCCAGCAGTTCGCGACAGGGGAAAGGTTCCTACGAGCAGTACTTC; cdr3_aa: CASSSRQGKGSYEQYF
j_call: TRBJ2-5; d_call: -; clone_size: -; v_call: TRBV25-1; cdr3_nt: TGTGCCAGCAGAATTGGCGGGGGCAAATCGGAGACCCAGTACTTC; cdr3_aa: CASRIGGGKSETQYF
j_call: TRBJ2-1; d_call: -; clone_size: -; v_call: TRBV9; cdr3_nt: TGTGCCAGCAGCCCCCCCGACACGAGCTCCTACAATGAGCAGTTCTTC; cdr3_aa: CASSPPDTSSYNEQFF
j_call: TRBJ2-7; d_call: TRBD1; clone_size: -; v_call: TRBV5-4; cdr3_nt: TGTGCCAGCAGCTTGGAGGGACAGTGGTCCTACGAGCAGTACTTC; cdr3_aa: CASSLEGQWSYEQYF
j_call: TRBJ1-3; d_call: -; clone_size: -; v_call: TRBV18; cdr3_nt: TGTGCCAGCTCACCCGACACCGTCTCTGGAAACACCATATATTTT; cdr3_aa: CASSPDTVSGNTIYF
j_call: TRBJ2-5; d_call: TRBD1; clone_size: -; v_call: TRBV7-6; cdr3_nt: TGTGCCAGCGGGGGCCAGGGGGCATGGGGGACCCAGTACTTC; cdr3_aa: CASGGQGAWGTQYF
j_call: TRBJ2-4; d_call: -; clone_size: -; v_call: TRBV11-2; cdr3_nt: TGTGCCAGCAGCTTAGGCGAGAAGATCATTCAGTACTTC; cdr3_aa: CASSLGEKIIQYF
j_call: TRBJ2-2; d_call: TRBD2; clone_size: -; v_call: TRBV9; cdr3_nt: TGTGCCAGCAGCGTAGGGCAGGGACTAGCATGGGCCACCGGGGAGCTGTTTTTT; cdr3_aa: CASSVGQGLAWATGELFF
j_call: TRBJ2-3; d_call: TRBD2; clone_size: -; v_call: TRBV5-1; cdr3_nt: TGCGCCAGCCGTCGAGGCGGGGGGGCAGATACGCAGTATTTT; cdr3_aa: CASRRGGGADTQYF
j_call: TRBJ2-5; d_call: -; clone_size: -; v_call: TRBV21-1; cdr3_nt: TGTGCCAGCACAGATACACCCCAAGAGACCCAGTACTTC; cdr3_aa: CASTDTPQETQYF
j_call: TRBJ2-1; d_call: TRBD2; clone_size: once; v_call: TRBV19; cdr3_nt: TGTGCCAGTAGAGGGACTAGCGCGGGCTCCTACAATGAGCAGTTCTTC; cdr3_aa: CASRGTSAGSYNEQFF
j_call: TRBJ2-5; d_call: TRBD2; clone_size: -; v_call: TRBV5-1; cdr3_nt: TGCGCCAGCAGCTTGTATTCCGGGACTAGCGGGGGGAAAGAGACCCAGTACTTC; cdr3_aa: CASSLYSGTSGGKETQYF
j_call: TRBJ2-3; d_call: TRBD1; clone_size: few; v_call: TRBV5-4; cdr3_nt: TGTGCCAGCAGCTTAGGGGACAGGGGCCCAGATACGCAGTATTTT; cdr3_aa: CASSLGDRGPDTQYF
j_call: TRBJ2-1; d_call: -; clone_size: -; v_call: TRBV19; cdr3_nt: TGTGCCAGTAGTATCCGGACGGGGATGGTTTCGGACAATGAGCAGTTCTTC; cdr3_aa: CASSIRTGMVSDNEQFF
j_call: TRBJ1-5; d_call: -; clone_size: -; v_call: TRBV5-1; cdr3_nt: TGCGCCAGCAGCTTGGACAGGGAGAATCAGCCCCAGCATTTT; cdr3_aa: CASSLDRENQPQHF
j_call: TRBJ1-2; d_call: -; clone_size: -; v_call: TRBV19; cdr3_nt: TGTGCCAGTAGTACACAATATGACAGAGAGGGCTACACCTTC; cdr3_aa: CASSTQYDREGYTF
j_call: TRBJ2-7; d_call: -; clone_size: few; v_call: TRBV7-9; cdr3_nt: TGTGCCAGCAGCTTAGATTACCCCGGGCCCCAGCGGTACGAGCAGTACTTC; cdr3_aa: CASSLDYPGPQRYEQYF
j_call: TRBJ2-3; d_call: TRBD1; clone_size: few; v_call: TRBV5-1; cdr3_nt: TGCGCCAGCAGCTTGGGGGACAGGGAGGCAGATACGCAGTATTTT; cdr3_aa: CASSLGDREADTQYF
j_call: TRBJ2-3; d_call: TRBD2; clone_size: -; v_call: TRBV25-1; cdr3_nt: TGTGCCAGCAGTTTACTAGCGGCTAGCACAGATACGCAGTATTTT; cdr3_aa: CASSLLAASTDTQYF
j_call: TRBJ2-3; d_call: -; clone_size: -; v_call: TRBV7-9; cdr3_nt: TGTGCCAGCAGCTACGAGTCCGAACACAGGGGCACAGATACGCAGTATTTT; cdr3_aa: CASSYESEHRGTDTQYF
j_call: TRBJ2-5; d_call: TRBD1; clone_size: -; v_call: TRBV3-1/TRBV3-2; cdr3_nt: TGTGCCAGCAGCCCCTGGGACAGGGGTCGAGAGACCCAGTACTTC; cdr3_aa: CASSPWDRGRETQYF
j_call: TRBJ2-5; d_call: -; clone_size: once; v_call: TRBV5-4; cdr3_nt: TGTGCCAGCAGCTCCGAGACAGGAAGCGAGACCCAGTACTTC; cdr3_aa: CASSSETGSETQYF
j_call: TRBJ1-3; d_call: TRBD1; clone_size: -; v_call: TRBV11-2; cdr3_nt: TGTGCCAGCAGCGAACCGGACAGGGTCGGAAACACCATATATTTT; cdr3_aa: CASSEPDRVGNTIYF
j_call: TRBJ1-2; d_call: TRBD1; clone_size: once; v_call: TRBV6-5; cdr3_nt: TGTGCCAGCAGTTACTCGAGTGGACAGGGGCCCTATGGCTACACCTTC; cdr3_aa: CASSYSSGQGPYGYTF
j_call: TRBJ2-4; d_call: -; clone_size: -; v_call: TRBV28; cdr3_nt: TGTGCCAGCAGTTTTCCCCACACGGGAAGCATTCAGTACTTC; cdr3_aa: CASSFPHTGSIQYF
j_call: TRBJ2-3; d_call: TRBD1; clone_size: -; v_call: TRBV7-9; cdr3_nt: TGTGCCAGCAGCATGCGACAGGGGGTTTCTGATACGCAGTATTTT; cdr3_aa: CASSMRQGVSDTQYF
j_call: TRBJ2-2; d_call: TRBD1; clone_size: -; v_call: TRBV6-6; cdr3_nt: TGTGCCAGCAGTCGCGACAGGGGGCAGGACACCGGGGAGCTGTTTTTT; cdr3_aa: CASSRDRGQDTGELFF
j_call: TRBJ2-2; d_call: -; clone_size: once; v_call: TRBV7-6; cdr3_nt: TGTGCCAGCAGCCTTTTGGAGGGCGGGGAGCTGTTTTTT; cdr3_aa: CASSLLEGGELFF
j_call: TRBJ2-3; d_call: TRBD1; clone_size: -; v_call: TRBV6-1; cdr3_nt: TGTGCCAGCAGTGAATCGTGGGACAGGGGGTTCGACACAGATACGCAGTATTTT; cdr3_aa: CASSESWDRGFDTDTQYF
j_call: TRBJ2-2; d_call: TRBD2; clone_size: -; v_call: TRBV9; cdr3_nt: TGTGCCAGCAGCGAAACCCCGGGGGGAAACACCGGGGAGCTGTTTTTT; cdr3_aa: CASSETPGGNTGELFF
j_call: TRBJ1-1; d_call: TRBD1; clone_size: -; v_call: TRBV7-3; cdr3_nt: TGTGCCAGCAGCTCGGGGACAGGGACTGAAGCTTTCTTT; cdr3_aa: CASSSGTGTEAFF
j_call: TRBJ2-5; d_call: -; clone_size: few; v_call: TRBV5-1; cdr3_nt: TGCGCCAGCAGCCCAGACGGGGAGACCCAGTACTTC; cdr3_aa: CASSPDGETQYF
j_call: TRBJ1-5; d_call: -; clone_size: -; v_call: TRBV19; cdr3_nt: TGTGCCAGTGGTAAGCGGGAAATGGGCCAGCCCCAGCATTTT; cdr3_aa: CASGKREMGQPQHF
j_call: TRBJ2-1; d_call: TRBD1; clone_size: -; v_call: TRBV7-2; cdr3_nt: TGTGCCAGCAGCCAGGACAGGGGGCGGTTCAATGAGCAGTTCTTC; cdr3_aa: CASSQDRGRFNEQFF
j_call: TRBJ2-3; d_call: -; clone_size: -; v_call: TRBV5-6; cdr3_nt: TGTGCCAGCAGCACAATCCGGGAACTAGTGACAGATACGCAGTATTTT; cdr3_aa: CASSTIRELVTDTQYF
j_call: TRBJ2-5; d_call: TRBD1; clone_size: -; v_call: TRBV7-9; cdr3_nt: TGTGCCAGCAGCGCTGGGACAGGGGAGGTGGAGACCCAGTACTTC; cdr3_aa: CASSAGTGEVETQYF
j_call: TRBJ2-2; d_call: -; clone_size: -; v_call: TRBV15; cdr3_nt: TGTGCCACCAGCAGAGGAACAGCCTTAGCGAACACCGGGGAGCTGTTTTTT; cdr3_aa: CATSRGTALANTGELFF
j_call: TRBJ2-6; d_call: -; clone_size: few; v_call: TRBV27; cdr3_nt: TGTGCCAGCAGTTTAAGGGGTGGCAGGGCTGGGGCCAACGTCCTGACTTTC; cdr3_aa: CASSLRGGRAGANVLTF
j_call: TRBJ1-3; d_call: -; clone_size: -; v_call: TRBV7-6; cdr3_nt: TGTGCCAGCAGCCAACGGAGCCGGGGTCCGGGAAACACCATATATTTT; cdr3_aa: CASSQRSRGPGNTIYF
j_call: TRBJ2-7; d_call: TRBD1; clone_size: -; v_call: TRBV5-5; cdr3_nt: TGTGCCAGCAGCTTGGCCATTTGGACAGGAGGCTACGAGCAGTACTTC; cdr3_aa: CASSLAIWTGGYEQYF
j_call: TRBJ1-5; d_call: TRBD1; clone_size: -; v_call: TRBV4-1; cdr3_nt: TGCGCCAGCAGCCCGGGACAGGGGAATCAGCCCCAGCATTTT; cdr3_aa: CASSPGQGNQPQHF
j_call: TRBJ2-2; d_call: -; clone_size: -; v_call: TRBV5-1; cdr3_nt: TGCGCCAGCAGCACAGGACAGAGGAACACCGGGGAGCTGTTTTTT; cdr3_aa: CASSTGQRNTGELFF
j_call: TRBJ1-3; d_call: -; clone_size: -; v_call: TRBV3-1/TRBV3-2; cdr3_nt: TGTGCCAGCCTTCCGGGGTCACCAGGGGAAAACACCATATATTTT; cdr3_aa: CASLPGSPGENTIYF
j_call: TRBJ2-1; d_call: -; clone_size: -; v_call: TRBV3-1/TRBV3-2; cdr3_nt: TGTGCCAGCAGCCAAGATCGTAACAATGAGCAGTTCTTC; cdr3_aa: CASSQDRNNEQFF
j_call: TRBJ1-3; d_call: -; clone_size: -; v_call: TRBV30; cdr3_nt: TGTGCCTGGAGTGTACGGGGTTCCTCCACTGGAAACACCATATATTTT; cdr3_aa: CAWSVRGSSTGNTIYF
j_call: TRBJ2-6; d_call: -; clone_size: -; v_call: TRBV14; cdr3_nt: TGTGCCAGCAGCCAAGGCGGGTACTCTGGGGCCAACGTCCTGACTTTC; cdr3_aa: CASSQGGYSGANVLTF
j_call: TRBJ1-1; d_call: -; clone_size: few; v_call: TRBV14; cdr3_nt: TGTGCCAGCAGCGGGCAGTACAACACTGAAGCTTTCTTT; cdr3_aa: CASSGQYNTEAFF